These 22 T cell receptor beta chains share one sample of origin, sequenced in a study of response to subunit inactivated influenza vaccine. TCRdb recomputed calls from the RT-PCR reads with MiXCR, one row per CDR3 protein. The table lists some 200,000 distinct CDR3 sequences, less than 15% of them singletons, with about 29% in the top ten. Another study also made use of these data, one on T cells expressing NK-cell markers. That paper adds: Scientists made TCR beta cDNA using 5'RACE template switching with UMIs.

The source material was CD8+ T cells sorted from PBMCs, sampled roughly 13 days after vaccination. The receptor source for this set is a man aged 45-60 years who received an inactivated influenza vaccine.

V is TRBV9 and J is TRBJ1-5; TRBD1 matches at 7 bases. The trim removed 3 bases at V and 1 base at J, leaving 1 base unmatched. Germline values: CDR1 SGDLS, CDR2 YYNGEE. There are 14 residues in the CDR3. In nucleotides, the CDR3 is TGTGCCAGCAGCGGACAGGGAAGCAATCAGCCCCAGCATTTT. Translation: CASSGQGSNQPQHF. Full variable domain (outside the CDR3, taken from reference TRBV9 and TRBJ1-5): DSGVTQTPKHLITATGQRVTLRCSPRSGDLSVYWYQQSLDQGLQFLIQYYNGEERAKGNILERFSAQQFPDLHSELNLSSLELGDSALYFCASSGQGSNQPQHFGDGTRLSIL.

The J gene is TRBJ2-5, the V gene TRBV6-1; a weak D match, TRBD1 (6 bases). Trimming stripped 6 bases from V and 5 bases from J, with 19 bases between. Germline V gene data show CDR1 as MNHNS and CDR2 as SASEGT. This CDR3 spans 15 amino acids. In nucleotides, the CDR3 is TGTGCCAGCAGCTCACCGGACAGCGTCGGGGAGACCCAGTACTTC. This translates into CASSSPDSVGETQYF.

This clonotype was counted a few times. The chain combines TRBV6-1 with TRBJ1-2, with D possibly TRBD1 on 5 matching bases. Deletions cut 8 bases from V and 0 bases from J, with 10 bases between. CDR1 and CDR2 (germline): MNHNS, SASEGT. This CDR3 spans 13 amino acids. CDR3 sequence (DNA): TGTGCCAGCGGGGCTGATTCTAACTATGGCTACACCTTC. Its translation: CASGADSNYGYTF.

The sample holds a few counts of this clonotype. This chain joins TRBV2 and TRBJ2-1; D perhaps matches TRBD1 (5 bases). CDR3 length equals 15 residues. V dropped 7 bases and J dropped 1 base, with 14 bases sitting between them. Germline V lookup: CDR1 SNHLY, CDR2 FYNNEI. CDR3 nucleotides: TGTGCCAGCAAAAGTTCGTCAGGGTCCTACAATGAGCAGTTCTTC. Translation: CASKSSSGSYNEQFF.

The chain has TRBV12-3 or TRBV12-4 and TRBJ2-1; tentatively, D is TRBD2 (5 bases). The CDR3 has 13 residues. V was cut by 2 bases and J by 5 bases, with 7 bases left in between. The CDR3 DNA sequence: TGTGCCAGCAGTTTACCGACTAACAATGAGCAGTTCTTC. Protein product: CASSLPTNNEQFF.

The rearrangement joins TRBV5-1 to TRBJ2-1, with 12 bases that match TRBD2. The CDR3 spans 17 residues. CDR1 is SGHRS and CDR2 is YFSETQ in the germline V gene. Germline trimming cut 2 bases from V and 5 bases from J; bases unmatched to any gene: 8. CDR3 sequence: CASSFRTSGNRHNEQFF. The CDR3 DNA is TGCGCCAGCAGCTTCCGGACTAGCGGGAATCGACACAATGAGCAGTTCTTC. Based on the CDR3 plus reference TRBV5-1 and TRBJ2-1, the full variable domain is KAGVTQTPRYLIKTRGQQVTLSCSPISGHRSVSWYQQTPGQGLQFLFEYFSETQRNKGNFPGRFSGRQFSNSRSEMNVSTLELGDSALYLCASSFRTSGNRHNEQFFGPGTRLTVL.

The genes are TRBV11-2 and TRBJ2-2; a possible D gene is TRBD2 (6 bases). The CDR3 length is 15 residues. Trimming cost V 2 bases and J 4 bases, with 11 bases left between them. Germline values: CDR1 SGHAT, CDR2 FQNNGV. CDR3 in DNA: TGTGCCAGCAGCTTATCGACCGGGGGCACCGGGGAGCTGTTTTTT. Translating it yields CASSLSTGGTGELFF.

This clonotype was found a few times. The CDR3 spells CASSLPGPLANEQFF. Here the CDR3 DNA reads TGTGCCAGCAGCCTTCCGGGACCCCTTGCCAATGAGCAGTTCTTC. This chain connects TRBV6-2 or TRBV6-3 to TRBJ2-1; D is possibly TRBD1 or TRBD2 (5 bases each). The length of the CDR3 is 15 residues. The germline CDR1 and CDR2 sequences are MNHEY and SVGEGT. V shed 6 bases and J shed 6 bases, with 18 bases lying between them.

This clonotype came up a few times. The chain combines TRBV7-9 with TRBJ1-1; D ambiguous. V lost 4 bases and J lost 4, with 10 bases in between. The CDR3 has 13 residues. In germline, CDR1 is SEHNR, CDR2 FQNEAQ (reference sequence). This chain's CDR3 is CASSSSSSTEAFF. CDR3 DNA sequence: TGTGCCAGCAGCTCCTCAAGCAGCACTGAAGCTTTCTTT.

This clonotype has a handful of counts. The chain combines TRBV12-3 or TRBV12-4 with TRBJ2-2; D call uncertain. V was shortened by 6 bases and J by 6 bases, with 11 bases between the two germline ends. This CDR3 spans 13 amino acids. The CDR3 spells CASSPRPPGELFF. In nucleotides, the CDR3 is TGTGCCAGCAGCCCAAGACCTCCCGGGGAGCTGTTTTTT.

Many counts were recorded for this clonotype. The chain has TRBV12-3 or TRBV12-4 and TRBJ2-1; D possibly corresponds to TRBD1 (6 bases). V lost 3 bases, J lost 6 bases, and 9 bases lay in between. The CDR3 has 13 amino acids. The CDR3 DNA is TGTGCCAGCAGTTTTGGGGGCTCCAATGAGCAGTTCTTC. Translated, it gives CASSFGGSNEQFF.

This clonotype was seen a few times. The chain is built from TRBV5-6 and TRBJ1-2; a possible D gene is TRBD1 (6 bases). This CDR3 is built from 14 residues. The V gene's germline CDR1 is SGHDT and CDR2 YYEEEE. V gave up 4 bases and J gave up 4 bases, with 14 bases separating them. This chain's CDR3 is CASSPEGVLYGYTF. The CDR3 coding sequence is TGTGCCAGCAGCCCCGAGGGGGTACTCTATGGCTACACCTTC.

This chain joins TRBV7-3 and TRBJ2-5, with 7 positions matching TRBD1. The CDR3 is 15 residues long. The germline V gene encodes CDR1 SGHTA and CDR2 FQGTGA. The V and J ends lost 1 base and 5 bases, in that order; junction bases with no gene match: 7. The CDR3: CASSLIVGRGETQYF. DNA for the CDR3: TGTGCCAGCAGCTTAATAGTCGGCAGGGGGGAGACCCAGTACTTC.

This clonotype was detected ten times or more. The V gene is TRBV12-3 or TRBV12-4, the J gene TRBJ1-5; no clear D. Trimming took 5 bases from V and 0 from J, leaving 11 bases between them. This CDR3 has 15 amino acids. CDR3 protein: CASSGRDYSNQPQHF. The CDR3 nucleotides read TGTGCCAGCAGTGGGAGGGATTATAGCAATCAGCCCCAGCATTTT.

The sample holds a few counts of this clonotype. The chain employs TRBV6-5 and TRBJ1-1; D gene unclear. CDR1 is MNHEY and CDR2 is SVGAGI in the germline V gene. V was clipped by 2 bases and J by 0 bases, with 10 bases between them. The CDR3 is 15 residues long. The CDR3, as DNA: TGTGCCAGCAGTTACCCCGACGGTTTGAACACTGAAGCTTTCTTT. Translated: CASSYPDGLNTEAFF.

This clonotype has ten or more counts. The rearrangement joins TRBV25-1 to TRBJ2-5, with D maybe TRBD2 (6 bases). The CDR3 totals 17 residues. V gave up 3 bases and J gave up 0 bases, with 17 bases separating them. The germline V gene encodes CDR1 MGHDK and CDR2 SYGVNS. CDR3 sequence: CASSEVRDGGYQETQYF. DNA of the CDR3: TGTGCCAGCAGTGAGGTCCGGGACGGAGGGTACCAAGAGACCCAGTACTTC.

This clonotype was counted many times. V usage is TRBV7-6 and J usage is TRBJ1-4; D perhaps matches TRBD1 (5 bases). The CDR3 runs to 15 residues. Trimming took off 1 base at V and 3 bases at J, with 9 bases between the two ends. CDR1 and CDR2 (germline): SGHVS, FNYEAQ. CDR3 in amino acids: CASSLGQWANEKLFF. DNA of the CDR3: TGTGCCAGCAGCTTAGGACAGTGGGCTAATGAAAAACTGTTTTTT. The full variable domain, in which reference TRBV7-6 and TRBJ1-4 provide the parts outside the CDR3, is GAGVSQSPRYKVTKRGQDVALRCDPISGHVSLYWYRQALGQGPEFLTYFNYEAQQDKSGLPNDRFSAERPEGSISTLTIQRTEQRDSAMYRCASSLGQWANEKLFFGSGTQLSVL.

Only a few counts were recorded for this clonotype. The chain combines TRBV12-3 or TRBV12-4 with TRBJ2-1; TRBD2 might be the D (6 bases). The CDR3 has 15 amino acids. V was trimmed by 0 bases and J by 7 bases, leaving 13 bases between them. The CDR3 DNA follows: TGTGCCAGCAGTTTAGCGACCAGCGGGCTTAATGAGCAGTTCTTC. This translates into CASSLATSGLNEQFF.

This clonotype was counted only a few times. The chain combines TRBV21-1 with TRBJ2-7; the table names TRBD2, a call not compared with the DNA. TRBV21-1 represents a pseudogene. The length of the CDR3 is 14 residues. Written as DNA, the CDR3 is TGTGCCATTAACCAGAGGTGGGAGAAGTACGAGCAGTACTTC. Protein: CAINQRWEKYEQYF.

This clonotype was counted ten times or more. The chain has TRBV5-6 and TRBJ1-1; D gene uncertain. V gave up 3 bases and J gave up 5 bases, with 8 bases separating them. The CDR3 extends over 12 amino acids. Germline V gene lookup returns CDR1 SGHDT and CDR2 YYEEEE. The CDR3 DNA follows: TGTGCCAGCAGCTCCCAGGCAACTGAAGCTTTCTTT. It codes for CASSSQATEAFF.

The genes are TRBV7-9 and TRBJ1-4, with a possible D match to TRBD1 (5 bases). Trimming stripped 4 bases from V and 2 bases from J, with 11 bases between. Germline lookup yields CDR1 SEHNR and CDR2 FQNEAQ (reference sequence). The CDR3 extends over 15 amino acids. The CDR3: CASSSTVWTNEKLFF. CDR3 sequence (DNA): TGTGCCAGCAGCTCGACAGTTTGGACTAATGAAAAACTGTTTTTT.

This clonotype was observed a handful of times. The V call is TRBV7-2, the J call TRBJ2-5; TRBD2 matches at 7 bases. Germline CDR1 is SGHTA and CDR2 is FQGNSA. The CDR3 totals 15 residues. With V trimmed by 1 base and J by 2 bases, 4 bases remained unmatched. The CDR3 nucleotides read TGTGCCAGCAGCTTAGGCGGGGGTGAACAAGAGACCCAGTACTTC. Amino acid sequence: CASSLGGGEQETQYF.